The entry below gives a single T cell receptor (beta chain) sequence along with its context. Its specificity is not known. Germline loops: CDR1 MGHDK, CDR2 SYGVNS. Trimming removed 3 bases at V and 10 bases at J, with 15 bases between. This CDR3 is built from 13 residues. This entry is derived from a study of shared clonotypes between healthy human individuals. In the CD4+ fraction, cells were divided into CD45RA+ naive and CD45RA-negative memory subsets. Study-level results: The naive CD4 repertoires of several donors were compared, and about 5% of clonotypes were shared. Incomplete sequencing of sorted subsets was indicated by rarefaction despite large depth.

TCRdb keeps only in-frame clones here, not all; method: immunoSEQ multiplex PCR. The data show about 2.5 million clones, around 90% seen once. The V and J genes are TRBV25-1 and TRBJ1-2, with a possible D match to TRBD1 (6 bases). Input material: naive CD4+ T cells from PBMCs. Documented subset: CD45RA+ positively selected. This clonotype was obtained from a man younger than 35 in good health. Some clones in this sample may be carry-over from other donors' samples. The chain's CDR3 is CASSEGARQVYTF. The CDR3 DNA reads as TGTGCCAGCAGTGAGGGGGCTCGGCAGGTCTACACCTTC.